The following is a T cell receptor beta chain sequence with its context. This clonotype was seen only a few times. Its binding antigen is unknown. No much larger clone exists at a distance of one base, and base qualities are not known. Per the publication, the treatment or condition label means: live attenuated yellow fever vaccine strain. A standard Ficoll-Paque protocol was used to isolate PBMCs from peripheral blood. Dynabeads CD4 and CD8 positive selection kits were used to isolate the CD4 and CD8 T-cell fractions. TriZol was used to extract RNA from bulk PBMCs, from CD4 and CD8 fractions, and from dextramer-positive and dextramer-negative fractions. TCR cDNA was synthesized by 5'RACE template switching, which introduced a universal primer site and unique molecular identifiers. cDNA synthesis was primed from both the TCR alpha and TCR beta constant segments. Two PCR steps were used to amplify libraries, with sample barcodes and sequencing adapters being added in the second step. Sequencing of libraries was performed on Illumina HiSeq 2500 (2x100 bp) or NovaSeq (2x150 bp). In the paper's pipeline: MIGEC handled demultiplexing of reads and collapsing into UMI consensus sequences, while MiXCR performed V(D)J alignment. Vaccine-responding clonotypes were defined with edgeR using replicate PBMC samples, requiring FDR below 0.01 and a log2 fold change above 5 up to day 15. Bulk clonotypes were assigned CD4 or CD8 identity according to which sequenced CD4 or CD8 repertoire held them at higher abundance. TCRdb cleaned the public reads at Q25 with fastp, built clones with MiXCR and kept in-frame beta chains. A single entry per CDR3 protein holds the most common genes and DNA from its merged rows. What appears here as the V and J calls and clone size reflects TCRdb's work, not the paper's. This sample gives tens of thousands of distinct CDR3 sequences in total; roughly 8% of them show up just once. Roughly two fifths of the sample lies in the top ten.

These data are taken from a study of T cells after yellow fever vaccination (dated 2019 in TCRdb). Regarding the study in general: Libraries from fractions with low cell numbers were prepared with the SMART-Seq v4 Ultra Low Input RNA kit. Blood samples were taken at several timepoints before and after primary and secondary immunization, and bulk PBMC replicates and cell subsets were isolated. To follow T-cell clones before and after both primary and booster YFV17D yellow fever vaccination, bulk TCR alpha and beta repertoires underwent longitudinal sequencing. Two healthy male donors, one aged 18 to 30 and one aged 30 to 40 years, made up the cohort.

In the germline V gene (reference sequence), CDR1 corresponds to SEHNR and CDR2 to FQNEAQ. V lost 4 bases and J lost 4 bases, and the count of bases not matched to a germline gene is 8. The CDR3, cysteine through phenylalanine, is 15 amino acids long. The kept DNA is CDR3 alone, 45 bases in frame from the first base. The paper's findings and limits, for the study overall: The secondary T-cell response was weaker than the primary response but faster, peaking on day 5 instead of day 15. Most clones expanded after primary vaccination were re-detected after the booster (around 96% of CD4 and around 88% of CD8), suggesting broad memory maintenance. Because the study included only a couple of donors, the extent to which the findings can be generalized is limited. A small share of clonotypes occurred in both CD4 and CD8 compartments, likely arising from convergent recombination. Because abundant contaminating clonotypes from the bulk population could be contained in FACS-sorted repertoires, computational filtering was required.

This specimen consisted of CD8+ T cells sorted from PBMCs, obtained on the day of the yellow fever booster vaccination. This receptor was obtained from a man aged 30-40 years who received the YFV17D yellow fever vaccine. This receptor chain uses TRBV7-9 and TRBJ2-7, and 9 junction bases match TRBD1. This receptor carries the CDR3 CASSSPGQGWYEQYF. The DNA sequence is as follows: TGTGCCAGCAGCTCCCCGGGACAGGGCTGGTACGAGCAGTACTTC.